The next 25 T cell receptor beta chains were all read from a single sample in a study of blood T cells in healthy people across ages. Combining a sample-barcoded 5' primer with a J-beta primer mix, a second PCR ran for about 6 to 11 cycles. TCRdb called the 5' RACE reads again in MiXCR, with one record for every CDR3 protein. Of hundreds of thousands of distinct CDR3 sequences listed, 40% to 45% are singletons. Source material: blood. These receptors were obtained from a man older than 75 in good health.

The J gene is TRBJ2-5, the V gene TRBV20-1, with TRBD2 matching over 9 bases. This CDR3 has 14 amino acids. Germline values: CDR1 DFQATT, CDR2 SNEGSKA (reference sequence). After removal of 3 bases from V and 11 bases from J, the junction contained 13 bases not matched to a gene. This chain's CDR3 is CSASGAGGYNEQYF. CDR3 in DNA: TGCAGTGCTAGTGGGGCGGGGGGGTACAATGAGCAGTACTTC.

This clonotype was recorded a few times. The chain combines TRBV6-2 or TRBV6-3 with TRBJ1-5; possible D gene TRBD1, 5 bases. Trimming removed 2 bases from V and 7 bases from J, with 15 bases in between. CDR1 is MNHEY and CDR2 is SVGEGT in the germline V gene. The CDR3 totals 15 residues. The CDR3, as DNA: TGTGCCAGCAGTTACCTGGCAGGGTCGTCGCAGCCCCAGCATTTT. The encoded protein is CASSYLAGSSQPQHF.

Note on this clonotype: This clone may be a read error of a much larger clone one base away. The CDR3 region is CASSRTGIQYGQYF. The DNA of the CDR3 is TGTGCCAGCAGCCGGACAGGGATTCAATACGGGCAGTACTTC. The chain combines TRBV7-2 with TRBJ2-5; 8 nucleotides match TRBD1. V trimming: 5 bases; J trimming: 11 bases; junction bases outside the gene matches: 13. Germline V lookup: CDR1 SGHTA, CDR2 FQGNSA. The CDR3 is 14 residues long.

The chain combines TRBV18 with TRBJ2-5; 7 positions agree with TRBD1. Germline values: CDR1 KGHSH, CDR2 LQKENI. Unmatched junction bases numbered 6, after V lost 5 bases and J lost 0 bases. The CDR3 consists of 15 residues. The CDR3 DNA is TGTGCCAGCTCAAAGGGACAGAGTAACCAAGAGACCCAGTACTTC. The encoded protein is CASSKGQSNQETQYF. The full variable domain, completed using reference TRBV18 and TRBJ2-5, is NAGVMQNPRHLVRRRGQEARLRCSPMKGHSHVYWYRQLPEEGLKFMVYLQKENIIDESGMPKERFSAEFPKEGPSILRIQQVVRGDSAAYFCASSKGQSNQETQYFGPGTRLLVL.

The gene calls are TRBV6-5 and TRBJ2-1; 7 positions agree with TRBD2. Losses at the gene ends were 1 base for V and 5 bases for J; bases not matched to a gene: 8. The V gene's germline CDR1 is MNHEY and CDR2 SVGAGI. The CDR3 is 16 residues long. The CDR3 sequence: CASSYFPPSGNNEQFF. The CDR3, as DNA: TGTGCCAGCAGTTACTTTCCGCCTAGCGGCAACAATGAGCAGTTCTTC.

This clonotype showed up many times. The CDR3 DNA is TGTGCCACCCAGCGGGGGCCGGGGGAGACCCAGTACTTC. Translating gives CATQRGPGETQYF. The chain uses TRBV12-3 or TRBV12-4 and TRBJ2-5; 8 nucleotides match TRBD2. The CDR3 is 13 amino acids. Trimming at V came to 10 bases and at J to 5 bases, leaving 9 bases not matched to a gene.

The rearrangement joins TRBV6-2 or TRBV6-3 to TRBJ2-1; no clear D gene. This CDR3 has 12 residues. V lost 5 bases, J lost 13 bases, and 15 bases lay in between. The V gene's germline CDR1 is MNHEY and CDR2 SVGEGT. The CDR3 region has the DNA TGTGCCAGCAGTGCCCTCCCCGAGACCCAGTTCTTC. Translation gives CASSALPETQFF.

The chain couples TRBV6-2 or TRBV6-3 to TRBJ1-5, with 8 positions matching TRBD1. The CDR3 spans 17 residues. Losses at the gene ends were 3 bases for V and 3 bases for J; bases not matched to a gene: 10. In germline, CDR1 is MNHEY, CDR2 SVGEGT. The CDR3 loop reads CASSYSSGQGNNQPQHF. In DNA, the CDR3 is TGTGCCAGCAGTTATTCGTCCGGACAGGGCAACAATCAGCCCCAGCATTTT.

The chain couples TRBV6-6 to TRBJ2-1, with 11 bases that match TRBD1. From germline, CDR1 is MNHNY and CDR2 SVGAGI (reference sequence). After removal of 5 bases from V and 9 bases from J, the junction contained 9 bases not matched to a gene. The CDR3 runs 15 residues. For the CDR3, the DNA is TGTGCCAGCAGTCGGGACAGGGGGTCTGGAGGTGAGCAGTTCTTC. Translating it yields CASSRDRGSGGEQFF.

The table lists this clonotype with a few counts. V and J are TRBV6-2 or TRBV6-3 and TRBJ2-2; no firm D call. The CDR3 is 14 residues long. Germline CDR1 reads MNHEY; CDR2 reads SVGEGT. V was cut by 3 bases and J by 6 bases, with 11 bases left in between. The CDR3 sequence: CASSYGLRAGELFF. The CDR3 DNA reads as TGTGCCAGCAGTTATGGCCTAAGGGCCGGGGAGCTGTTTTTT.

This clonotype was seen many times. V is TRBV25-1 and J is TRBJ2-1; maybe TRBD1 (6 bases). Germline V lookup: CDR1 MGHDK, CDR2 SYGVNS. Deletions cut 3 bases from V and 8 bases from J, with 8 bases between. The CDR3 length is 12 residues. DNA for the CDR3: TGTGCCAGCAGTGACAGGGGCTATGAGCAGTTCTTC. Its protein is CASSDRGYEQFF.

This clonotype was observed a few times. CDR3: CASSQVPIRDNYEQYF. DNA of the CDR3: TGCGCCAGCAGCCAAGTCCCCATTCGAGACAACTACGAGCAGTACTTC. This chain connects TRBV4-3 to TRBJ2-4; D is ambiguous. TRBJ2-7 matches the DNA end more closely, so the J call is doubtful. This CDR3 spans 16 amino acids. Germline CDR1 is LGHNA and CDR2 is YSLEER.

The J gene is TRBJ2-1, the V gene TRBV6-2 or TRBV6-3; 8 bases are a match to TRBD1. The CDR3 consists of 15 residues. The germline gives CDR1 MNHEY, CDR2 SVGEGT. With 5 bases clipped from V and 5 bases from J, the junction kept 8 bases outside the gene matches. The CDR3 is CASSRPGQANNEQFF. CDR3 in DNA: TGTGCCAGCAGTCGACCGGGACAGGCAAACAATGAGCAGTTCTTC.

A few counts support this clonotype. The chain joins TRBV6-1 to TRBJ2-1, with unresolved D. V shed 3 bases and J shed 3 bases, with 3 bases lying between them. The length of the CDR3 is 12 residues. The germline V gene encodes CDR1 MNHNS and CDR2 SASEGT. For the CDR3, the DNA is TGTGCCAGCAGTGAGGGCTACAATGAGCAGTTCTTC. Its translation: CASSEGYNEQFF.

This clonotype was detected a few times. The chain recombines TRBV20-1 with TRBJ2-1; 8 bases line up with TRBD2. The V and J ends lost 5 bases and 7 bases, in that order; junction bases with no gene match: 13. CDR3 length equals 15 residues. Looked up from germline, CDR1 is DFQATT and CDR2 is SNEGSKA (reference sequence). The DNA of the CDR3 is TGCAGTGCTCCCCTGGCGGGAGGTTATATAAATGAGCAGTTCTTC. Its protein product is CSAPLAGGYINEQFF.

The V and J genes are TRBV15 and TRBJ2-5, with a possible D match to TRBD2 (6 bases). With 4 bases removed from V and 5 bases from J, the gap between germline ends came to 11 bases. Per germline, CDR1 LNHNV and CDR2 YYDKDF (reference sequence). The CDR3 length is 13 residues. CDR3 coding DNA: TGTGCCACCAGCATGGGGAGGCGCGAGACCCAGTACTTC. As protein: CATSMGRRETQYF.

The V and J genes are TRBV27 and TRBJ1-6; no clear D. The germline V and J ends were trimmed by 3 bases and 5 bases, with 5 bases remaining between them. The CDR3 is made up of 13 amino acids. Germline V CDR1 and CDR2: MNHEY, SMNVEV (reference sequence). The CDR3 DNA reads as TGTGCCAGCAGTTTTAGGGATAATTCACCCCTCCACTTT. This encodes CASSFRDNSPLHF.

The chain carries TRBV18 and TRBJ2-1; 12 positions agree with TRBD1. The J call is doubtful: the DNA matches TRBJ2-7 better. The CDR3 contains 17 residues. The germline V gene has CDR1 KGHSH and CDR2 LQKENI. This CDR3 is CASTTYSLGQGAHEQYF. In nucleotides, the CDR3 is TGTGCCAGCACAACCTATTCCCTGGGACAGGGGGCCCACGAGCAGTACTTC.

The chain recombines TRBV6-2 or TRBV6-3 with TRBJ2-7, with a tentative D call TRBD1 (6 bases). The germline V and J ends were trimmed by 5 bases and 6 bases, with 14 bases remaining between them. Germline-derived CDR1 and CDR2 are MNHEY and SVGEGT. This CDR3 has 13 residues. The CDR3 region is CASSESTGSEQYF. Here the CDR3 DNA reads TGTGCCAGCAGTGAAAGCACAGGGTCCGAGCAGTACTTC.

This clonotype was counted a few times. The CDR3 sequence is CASSPGDMNSPLHF. DNA of the CDR3: TGTGCCAGCAGCCCCGGGGACATGAATTCACCCCTCCACTTT. V gene TRBV7-8 combines with J gene TRBJ1-6; perhaps TRBD1 as D (6 bases). The CDR3 is 14 residues long. Germline V lookup: CDR1 SGHVS, CDR2 FQNEAQ. V lost 5 bases and J lost 7, with 12 bases in between.

As concerns this clonotype: This may be a read error, as it is one base from a much larger clone. The V call is TRBV6-2 or TRBV6-3, the J call TRBJ2-3, with 9 bases matching TRBD2. Germline V CDR1 and CDR2: MNHEY, SVGEGT. With V trimmed by 6 bases and J by 1 base, 2 bases remained unmatched. The CDR3 totals 14 residues. The CDR3 region has the DNA TGTGCCAGCAGCAAGCGGGAGGGCACAGATACGCAGTATTTT. Encoded protein: CASSKREGTDTQYF.

With respect to this clonotype: A single base separates this from a much larger clone, so it may be a read error. This chain joins TRBV4-2 and TRBJ2-5; D may be TRBD2 (6 bases). The V and J ends lost 0 bases and 4 bases respectively, with 12 bases between them. The CDR3 is made up of 15 amino acids. Germline lookup yields CDR1 LGHNA and CDR2 YNFKEQ. The DNA of the CDR3 is TGTGCCAGCAGCCAAGATGGTACAGCGGGAGAGACCCAGTACTTC. Translated, it gives CASSQDGTAGETQYF.

The genes are TRBV19 and TRBJ2-7; 8 bases are shared with TRBD1. The CDR3 length is 15 residues. V shed 3 bases, J shed 4 bases, and the junction held 8 bases outside the gene matches. CDR1 LNHDA and CDR2 SQIVND come from the germline V gene (reference sequence). The CDR3 protein is CASSIAPGGDYEQYF. CDR3 bases: TGTGCCAGTAGTATCGCGCCAGGGGGCGATTACGAGCAGTACTTC. The full variable domain, its missing parts supplied by reference TRBV19 and TRBJ2-7, is DGGITQSPKYLFRKEGQNVTLSCEQNLNHDAMYWYRQDPGQGLRLIYYSQIVNDFQKGDIAEGYSVSREKKESFPLTVTSAQKNPTAFYLCASSIAPGGDYEQYFGPGTRLTVT.

This clonotype was detected only a few times. The rearrangement joins TRBV20-1 to TRBJ2-3, with D possibly TRBD2 on 7 matching bases. The CDR3 spans 17 residues. V lost 0 bases and J lost 0, with 16 bases in between. Germline V CDR1 and CDR2: DFQATT, SNEGSKA (reference sequence). This chain's CDR3 is CSARDSRGALSTDTQYF. CDR3 nucleotides: TGCAGTGCTAGAGATAGTCGGGGGGCCCTCAGCACAGATACGCAGTATTTT.

The V call is TRBV2, the J call TRBJ2-5, with 9 bases identical to TRBD1. The length of the CDR3 is 15 residues. Germline loops: CDR1 SNHLY, CDR2 FYNNEI. With V trimmed by 5 bases and J by 4 bases, 8 bases remained unmatched. CDR3 region: CASSPLGTGPETQYF. CDR3 coding DNA: TGTGCCAGCAGTCCCCTTGGGACAGGGCCAGAGACCCAGTACTTC.